The next 19 T cell receptor beta chains were all read from a single sample in a study of T-cell reconstitution after alpha-beta-depleted transplantation in children. Unique molecular identifiers were built into the TCRbeta library. TCRdb re-derived calls from the PCR reads in MiXCR, one entry per CDR3 protein. The repertoire holds approximately 420,000 distinct CDR3 sequences, with around 9.9% as singletons. This sample comprised PBMCs from the stem cell graft donor, obtained from the stem cell graft. The receptor set was obtained from a human donor who donated a stem cell graft to a child with acute myeloid leukemia.

This chain uses TRBV29-1 with TRBJ2-7; D tentatively reads TRBD1 or TRBD2 (5 bases each). From germline, CDR1 is SQVTM and CDR2 ANQGSEA. V lost 6 bases and J 3 bases, leaving 18 bases between the germline ends. The CDR3 has 14 residues. As DNA, the CDR3 is TGCAGCGTCCACAAACAAGGGACCTTCTACGAGCAGTACGTC. Translation: CSVHKQGTFYEQYV.

The chain recombines TRBV6-2 or TRBV6-3 with TRBJ2-5; D is unresolved. The V and J ends lost 4 bases and 2 bases respectively, with 17 bases between them. From germline, CDR1 is MNHEY and CDR2 SVGEGT. The CDR3 totals 16 residues. DNA for the CDR3: TGTGCCAGCAGTTCCGCGGAAGCCCTGCGGCAAGAGACCCAGTACTTC. Its translation is CASSSAEALRQETQYF.

This clonotype was recorded at least ten times. V and J are TRBV20-1 and TRBJ2-7, with D possibly matching TRBD2 (6 bases). This CDR3 has 14 residues. The V gene lost 2 bases and the J gene lost 3 bases, with 14 bases spanning the gap. CDR1 DFQATT and CDR2 SNEGSKA come from the germline V gene (reference sequence). The CDR3 loop is CSARPGVKDYEQYF. CDR3 coding DNA: TGCAGTGCTAGACCGGGGGTCAAAGACTACGAGCAGTACTTC.

This clonotype was picked up a small number of times. The rearrangement uses TRBV12-3 or TRBV12-4 and TRBJ2-3; 11 bases are a match to TRBD1. The CDR3 runs 17 residues. V lost 1 base and J lost 3; bases outside the gene matches: 6. In nucleotides, the CDR3 is TGTGCCAGCAGTTTAGGGATCCGGGACAGGGGGACAGATACGCAGTATTTT. Encoded protein: CASSLGIRDRGTDTQYF.

This clonotype has at least ten counts. The rearrangement uses TRBV5-1 and TRBJ1-1, with 10 bases that match TRBD1. The junction had 8 bases not matched to a gene; V was cut back by 2 bases and J by 4 bases. The germline V gene encodes CDR1 SGHRS and CDR2 YFSETQ. The CDR3 extends over 16 amino acids. The CDR3 DNA is TGCGCCAGCAGCTTCTCCGGGACAGGGGTGGCCACTGAAGCTTTCTTT. Amino acid sequence: CASSFSGTGVATEAFF.

This clonotype was seen a few times. J is TRBJ1-6 and V is TRBV20-1, with no clear D. This CDR3 has 14 residues. V lost 5 bases and J 6 bases, leaving 14 bases between the germline ends. The V gene's germline CDR1 is DFQATT and CDR2 SNEGSKA (reference sequence). In DNA form, the CDR3 reads TGCAGTGCTGAGCGACATGGGGTTAATTCACCCCTCCACTTT. Encoded protein: CSAERHGVNSPLHF.

V gene TRBV2 combines with J gene TRBJ2-1; 11 nucleotides match TRBD2. The V and J ends lost 6 bases and 9 bases, in that order; junction bases with no gene match: 7. From germline, CDR1 is SNHLY and CDR2 FYNNEI. The CDR3 length is 14 residues. CDR3 protein: CASSLTSGVGEQFF. In nucleotides, the CDR3 is TGTGCCAGCAGCTTGACTAGCGGGGTGGGTGAGCAGTTCTTC. The variable domain in full, completed from reference TRBV2 and TRBJ2-1, reads EPEVTQTPSHQVTQMGQEVILRCVPISNHLYFYWYRQILGQKVEFLVSFYNNEISEKSEIFDDQFSVERPDGSNFTLKIRSTKLEDSAMYFCASSLTSGVGEQFFGPGTRLTVL.

This clonotype was observed a handful of times. The chain is built from TRBV27 and TRBJ2-1, with 8 nucleotides matching TRBD2. Per the germline V gene, CDR1 is MNHEY and CDR2 is SMNVEV (reference sequence). The V gene end was trimmed by 0 bases and the J gene end by 4 bases; junction bases not matched to a gene: 5. The CDR3 is made up of 16 amino acids. The DNA of the CDR3 is TGTGCCAGCAGTTTATCGATGGCGGGGGGATACAATGAGCAGTTCTTC. This translates into CASSLSMAGGYNEQFF.

Of note for this clonotype: A much larger clone differs from this one at a single base, so this may be a read error. Because the CDR3 is missing its conserved closing phenylalanine or tryptophan, this is likely a read error. The chain employs TRBV7-9 and TRBJ2-3; D is undetermined. Germline lookup yields CDR1 SEHNR and CDR2 FQNEAQ (reference sequence). This CDR3 is built from 15 residues. The V gene lost 5 bases and the J gene lost 1 base, with 13 bases spanning the gap. CDR3 region: CASSPLNWGTDTQYS. The CDR3 DNA reads as TGTGCCAGCAGCCCACTTAACTGGGGCACAGATACGCAGTATTCT.

The CDR3 sequence: CASSYLAEHNNEQFF. The CDR3 nucleotides are TGTGCCAGCAGTTACCTAGCGGAGCACAACAATGAGCAGTTCTTC. The chain employs TRBV6-2 or TRBV6-3 and TRBJ2-1, with 7 nucleotides matching TRBD2. This CDR3 contains 15 residues. Trimming took 2 bases from V and 5 from J; bases not matched to a gene: 6. Per the germline V gene, CDR1 is MNHEY and CDR2 is SVGEGT.

This clonotype was detected only a few times. The V and J genes are TRBV5-1 and TRBJ2-5; weak D call: TRBD2 (5 bases). V lost 1 base, J lost 7 bases, and 14 bases lay in between. Germline CDR1 SGHRS, CDR2 YFSETQ. The length of the CDR3 is 14 residues. CDR3 DNA sequence: TGCGCCAGCAGCTTGCATCCCGGGATGGGGACCCAGTACTTC. Protein: CASSLHPGMGTQYF.

This clonotype turned up a few times. The rearrangement joins TRBV12-3 or TRBV12-4 to TRBJ2-3; the D gene is possibly TRBD1 (5 bases). The CDR3 totals 15 residues. Deletions cut 5 bases from V and 0 bases from J, with 12 bases between. CDR3 sequence reads: CASSQGLPSTDTQYF. The CDR3 DNA follows: TGTGCCAGCAGTCAGGGATTGCCGAGCACAGATACGCAGTATTTT.

This clonotype occurred many times. The chain uses TRBV20-1 and TRBJ2-2, with D possibly TRBD1 on 6 matching bases. The germline V and J ends were trimmed by 3 bases and 7 bases, with 12 bases remaining between them. The CDR3 runs to 13 residues. Looked up from germline, CDR1 is DFQATT and CDR2 is SNEGSKA (reference sequence). The CDR3 DNA is TGCAGTGCTAGGGCAACAGGGTTCGGGGAGCTGTTTTTT. It is translated as CSARATGFGELFF.

This clonotype was observed many times. The chain is built from TRBV5-1 and TRBJ2-2; no firm D call. CDR1 and CDR2 from the germline V gene are SGHRS and YFSETQ. The ends were cut back, 6 bases at V and 5 bases at J, with 11 bases in the middle. The CDR3 is 13 residues long. In DNA form, the CDR3 reads TGCGCCAGCAATCCAGATAGGACCGGGGAGCTGTTTTTT. Amino acids: CASNPDRTGELFF.

This clonotype has a handful of counts. The V gene is TRBV6-2 or TRBV6-3, the J gene TRBJ2-3, with TRBD2 matching 8 bases. Germline CDR1 MNHEY, CDR2 SVGEGT. The trim removed 6 bases at V and 2 bases at J, leaving 10 bases unmatched. The CDR3 has 16 amino acids. The CDR3 sequence: CASSPRTSFATDTQYF. DNA of the CDR3: TGTGCCAGCAGCCCCCGGACTAGCTTCGCCACAGATACGCAGTATTTT.

The chain carries TRBV27 and TRBJ2-2, with D possibly TRBD2 on 5 matching bases. Trimming removed 6 bases from V and 6 bases from J, with 14 bases in between. This CDR3 contains 14 residues. CDR1 MNHEY and CDR2 SMNVEV come from the germline V gene (reference sequence). The CDR3 region is CASRLTSLAGELFF. Here the CDR3 DNA reads TGTGCCAGCAGACTCACTAGTCTCGCCGGGGAGCTGTTTTTT.

J is TRBJ2-1 and V is TRBV30; D is unclear. Trimming pared 2 bases from V and 1 base from J, leaving 3 bases between. This CDR3 is built from 12 residues. The germline V gene has CDR1 GTSNPN and CDR2 SVGIG (reference sequence). CDR3 sequence reads: CAWSRSYNEQFF. CDR3 sequence (DNA): TGTGCCTGGAGTCGGTCCTACAATGAGCAGTTCTTC.

This clonotype showed up just a few times. The chain carries TRBV20-1 and TRBJ1-4, with TRBD1 matching 9 bases. There are 13 residues in the CDR3. Germline V gives CDR1 DFQATT, CDR2 SNEGSKA (reference sequence). V lost 4 bases, J lost 8 bases, and 5 bases stayed unmatched. The CDR3 DNA follows: TGCAGTGCTACGACAGGGGGAGGGGAAAAACTGTTTTTT. Amino acids: CSATTGGGEKLFF.

V is TRBV5-1 and J is TRBJ1-1, with D possibly TRBD1 on 6 matching bases. This CDR3 region has 15 residues. V lost 4 bases, J lost 6 bases, and 19 bases lay in between. Per the germline V gene, CDR1 is SGHRS and CDR2 is YFSETQ. In DNA form, the CDR3 reads TGCGCCAGCAGCCTAACCGGCGGGGGGCGTCCTGAAGCTTTCTTT. Residues: CASSLTGGGRPEAFF.